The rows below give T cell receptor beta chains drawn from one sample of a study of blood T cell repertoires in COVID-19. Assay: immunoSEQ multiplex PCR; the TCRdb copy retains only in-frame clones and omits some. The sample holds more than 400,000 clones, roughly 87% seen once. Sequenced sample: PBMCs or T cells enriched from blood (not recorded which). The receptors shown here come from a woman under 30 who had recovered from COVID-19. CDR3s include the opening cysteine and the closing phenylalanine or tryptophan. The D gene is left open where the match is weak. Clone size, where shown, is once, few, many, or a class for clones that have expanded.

CDR3aa: CASRLTRQSEAFF
CDR3nt: TGTGCCAGCAGATTGACGCGACAGTCTGAAGCTTTCTTT
abundance: -
d_gene: -
v_gene: TRBV7-2
j_gene: TRBJ1-1

CDR3aa: CASSSGQARDGYTF
CDR3nt: TGCGCCAGCAGCTCAGGACAGGCTCGGGATGGCTACACCTTC
abundance: -
d_gene: TRBD1
v_gene: TRBV5-1
j_gene: TRBJ1-2

CDR3aa: CASSYSLGQHYGYTF
CDR3nt: TGTGCCAGCAGTTACTCGCTCGGACAGCACTATGGCTACACCTTC
abundance: -
d_gene: -
v_gene: TRBV6-2/TRBV6-3
j_gene: TRBJ1-2

CDR3aa: CASSPRGGSNYGYTF
CDR3nt: TGTGCCAGCAGCCCCCGGGGGGGATCCAACTATGGCTACACCTTC
abundance: -
d_gene: -
v_gene: TRBV7-2
j_gene: TRBJ1-2

CDR3aa: CAWDTGPNYGYTF
CDR3nt: TGTGCCTGGGACACAGGGCCCAACTATGGCTACACCTTC
abundance: -
d_gene: -
v_gene: TRBV30
j_gene: TRBJ1-2

CDR3aa: CASSPGGQGAAAFF
CDR3nt: TGTGCCAGCTCACCAGGGGGACAAGGAGCCGCGGCTTTCTTT
abundance: -
d_gene: -
v_gene: TRBV18
j_gene: TRBJ1-1

CDR3aa: CAWYIPGYSTAEAFF
CDR3nt: TGTGCCTGGTACATTCCGGGATACTCGACGGCTGAAGCTTTCTTT
abundance: once
d_gene: -
v_gene: TRBV30
j_gene: TRBJ1-1

CDR3aa: CASSPHRATNEKLFF
CDR3nt: TGTGCCAGCAGCCCACACAGGGCCACCAATGAAAAACTGTTTTTT
abundance: -
d_gene: -
v_gene: TRBV7-8
j_gene: TRBJ1-4

CDR3aa: CASSERQAEQYF
CDR3nt: TGTGCCAGCAGTGAAAGACAGGCCGAGCAGTACTTC
abundance: -
d_gene: -
v_gene: TRBV6-1
j_gene: TRBJ2-7

CDR3aa: CASSGVGVPTQYF
CDR3nt: TGTGCCAGCAGTGGGGTCGGGGTCCCGACGCAGTACTTC
abundance: -
d_gene: -
v_gene: TRBV2
j_gene: TRBJ2-5

CDR3aa: CATRRGGTGELFF
CDR3nt: TGTGCCACCAGACGGGGGGGCACCGGGGAGCTGTTTTTT
abundance: -
d_gene: TRBD2
v_gene: TRBV24-1
j_gene: TRBJ2-2

CDR3aa: CASGVGLRNYGYTF
CDR3nt: TGTGCCAGCGGAGTGGGGCTGCGTAACTATGGCTACACCTTC
abundance: few
d_gene: -
v_gene: TRBV2
j_gene: TRBJ1-2

CDR3aa: CASNRVVYEQYF
CDR3nt: TGTGCCAGCAACAGGGTCGTCTACGAGCAGTACTTC
abundance: -
d_gene: -
v_gene: TRBV21-1
j_gene: TRBJ2-7

CDR3aa: CATSHFSGDGGELFF
CDR3nt: TGTGCCACCAGTCACTTTAGCGGGGACGGCGGGGAGCTGTTTTTT
abundance: -
d_gene: TRBD2
v_gene: TRBV15
j_gene: TRBJ2-2

CDR3aa: CATFTGENTEAFF
CDR3nt: TGTGCCACGTTCACAGGGGAGAACACTGAAGCTTTCTTT
abundance: -
d_gene: TRBD1
v_gene: TRBV10-3
j_gene: TRBJ1-1

CDR3aa: CASSIPTRGNQPQHF
CDR3nt: TGTGCCAGTAGTATTCCGACAAGGGGGAATCAGCCCCAGCATTTT
abundance: -
d_gene: -
v_gene: TRBV19
j_gene: TRBJ1-5

CDR3aa: CASSRQGSGGNTIYF
CDR3nt: TGTGCCAGCAGTCGACAGGGATCCGGGGGAAACACCATATATTTT
abundance: once
d_gene: TRBD1
v_gene: TRBV6-5
j_gene: TRBJ1-3

CDR3aa: CASSQDNADYGYTF
CDR3nt: TGTGCCAGCAGCCAAGATAATGCGGACTATGGCTACACCTTC
abundance: -
d_gene: -
v_gene: TRBV3-1/TRBV3-2
j_gene: TRBJ1-2

CDR3aa: CASSLEGRVDYGYTF
CDR3nt: TGCGCCAGCAGCTTGGAGGGCAGGGTGGACTATGGCTACACCTTC
abundance: -
d_gene: -
v_gene: TRBV5-1
j_gene: TRBJ1-2

CDR3aa: CASRWGDRDVGELFF
CDR3nt: TGTGCCAGCCGCTGGGGGGACAGGGATGTCGGGGAGCTGTTTTTT
abundance: -
d_gene: TRBD1
v_gene: TRBV2
j_gene: TRBJ2-2

CDR3aa: CASSTLLRTSGGGLTTGELFF
CDR3nt: TGTGCCAGCAGTACGCTGCTTCGGACTAGCGGGGGGGGTCTGACCACCGGGGAGCTGTTTTTT
abundance: -
d_gene: TRBD2
v_gene: TRBV27
j_gene: TRBJ2-2

CDR3aa: CASSLWRGTEAFF
CDR3nt: TGTGCCAGCAGTTTATGGCGGGGCACTGAAGCTTTCTTT
abundance: -
d_gene: -
v_gene: TRBV12-3/TRBV12-4
j_gene: TRBJ1-1

CDR3aa: CASSCQCLSYEQYF
CDR3nt: TGTGCCAGCAGCTGCCAGTGCCTCTCCTACGAGCAGTACTTC
abundance: -
d_gene: -
v_gene: TRBV21-1
j_gene: TRBJ2-7

CDR3aa: CASSEGAQTYNEQFF
CDR3nt: TGCGCCAGCAGTGAGGGGGCACAAACCTACAATGAGCAGTTCTTC
abundance: -
d_gene: -
v_gene: TRBV10-2
j_gene: TRBJ2-1

CDR3aa: CASSPRGTDTQYF
CDR3nt: TGTGCCAGCTCCCCCAGGGGCACAGATACGCAGTATTTT
abundance: -
d_gene: -
v_gene: TRBV18
j_gene: TRBJ2-3

CDR3aa: CASSSDTRPPPYEQYF
CDR3nt: TGCGCCAGCAGCTCGGACACCCGGCCACCGCCCTACGAGCAGTACTTC
abundance: once
d_gene: -
v_gene: TRBV5-1
j_gene: TRBJ2-7

CDR3aa: CASTGTGAPYGYTF
CDR3nt: TGTGCCAGCACCGGAACAGGGGCCCCCTATGGCTACACCTTC
abundance: few
d_gene: TRBD1
v_gene: TRBV25-1
j_gene: TRBJ1-2

CDR3aa: CASSPTGVNYGYTF
CDR3nt: TGTGCCAGCAGCCCCACCGGGGTTAACTATGGCTACACCTTC
abundance: -
d_gene: -
v_gene: TRBV5-5
j_gene: TRBJ1-2

CDR3aa: CASSPEGRSWDEQYF
CDR3nt: TGCGCCAGCAGCCCGGAGGGCCGATCTTGGGACGAGCAGTACTTC
abundance: -
d_gene: -
v_gene: TRBV5-1
j_gene: TRBJ2-7

CDR3aa: CAISVQESSYEQYF
CDR3nt: TGTGCCATCAGTGTGCAGGAAAGCTCCTACGAGCAGTACTTC
abundance: -
d_gene: -
v_gene: TRBV10-3
j_gene: TRBJ2-7

CDR3aa: CASSPTQGSLQETQYF
CDR3nt: TGTGCCAGTAGTCCCACACAGGGGTCCCTTCAAGAGACCCAGTACTTC
abundance: -
d_gene: TRBD1
v_gene: TRBV19
j_gene: TRBJ2-5

CDR3aa: CASSEPSWVRTGGFF
CDR3nt: TGTGCCAGCAGTGAACCGTCGTGGGTGCGGACAGGGGGGTTCTTC
abundance: -
d_gene: TRBD1
v_gene: TRBV6-1
j_gene: TRBJ2-1